What follows is one T cell receptor beta chain and its context. The antigen is not known. Primers included in the PCR were 60 Vbeta and 13 Jbeta primers. Sequenced by immunoSEQ multiplex PCR; TCRdb stores in-frame clones only, minus some. The table lists roughly 100,000 clones. The data are from a study of cytomegalovirus exposure and HLA in healthy donors. Study-level points and caveats: Certain sequence variants were highly shared and formed a cluster, and this cluster was likely a sequencing artifact.

Germline trimming cut 8 bases from V and 4 bases from J; bases unmatched to any gene: 23. The germline CDR1 and CDR2 sequences are SNHLY and FYNNEI. There are 19 residues in the CDR3. The chain uses TRBV2 and TRBJ2-3; 8 nucleotides align to TRBD2. Sequencing was carried out using PBMCs. The source is a man aged 35 to 55 in good health and CMV-seronegative. In DNA, the CDR3 is TGTGCCAGCCTCGGGGGGGGCTTGCTTCGCGGGGGTGGGTCAGATACGCAGTATTTT. Its protein is CASLGGGLLRGGGSDTQYF.